The rows below give T cell receptor beta chains drawn from one sample of a study of cytomegalovirus exposure and HLA in healthy donors. The data were produced by immunoSEQ multiplex PCR, yet TCRdb's version contains in-frame clones alone and is incomplete. This sample has about 94,000 clones, with approximately 77% found just once. The material sequenced was PBMCs. The receptors here all came from a human donor in good health. Each CDR3 is given with its conserved first and last residue. D genes are given only for firm matches. The size entry is marked missing in some rows and otherwise reads once, few, many or a size class.

D gene	clone size	J gene	V gene	CDR3 protein	CDR3 DNA
TRBD2	.	TRBJ2-7	TRBV5-4	CASSLSLAGVGEQYF	TGTGCCAGCAGCTTGTCTCTAGCGGGAGTCGGCGAGCAGTACTTC
.	.	TRBJ1-4	TRBV28	CASSFLSRELFF	TGTGCCAGCAGTTTTCTTTCCCGGGAACTGTTTTTT
TRBD1	.	TRBJ1-4	TRBV9	CASSVRTGVGEKLFF	TGTGCCAGCAGCGTCCGGACAGGGGTTGGTGAAAAACTGTTTTTT
.	.	TRBJ1-2	TRBV28	CASGGGYGYTF	TGTGCCAGCGGGGGGGGCTATGGCTACACCTTC
TRBD1	.	TRBJ2-7	TRBV6-1	CASSEYGGQGALEQYF	TGTGCCAGCAGTGAATATGGGGGACAGGGGGCTTTGGAGCAGTACTTC
.	.	TRBJ2-2	TRBV25-1	CASSDFRGATGELFF	TGTGCCAGCAGTGACTTCCGGGGGGCCACCGGGGAGCTGTTTTTT
.	.	TRBJ2-1	TRBV29-1	CSVEVAGNEQLF	TGCAGCGTTGAGGTAGCCGGCAATGAGCAGCTCTTC
TRBD1	.	TRBJ1-5	TRBV7-2	CASSGQGGQPQHF	TGTGCCAGCAGCGGCCAGGGGGGTCAGCCCCAGCATTTT
.	.	TRBJ2-6	TRBV19	CASSIFSGTGANVLTF	TGTGCCAGTAGTATCTTTTCGGGGACTGGGGCCAACGTCCTGACTTTC
TRBD1	.	TRBJ1-2	TRBV11-2	CASSWDRSPEYGYTF	TGTGCCAGCAGCTGGGACAGGTCCCCAGAGTATGGCTACACCTTC
TRBD1	.	TRBJ2-7	TRBV19	CASSMGQGDRYEQYF	TGTGCCAGTAGTATGGGACAGGGGGATAGATACGAGCAGTACTTC
.	.	TRBJ2-2	TRBV6-4	CASSLRATGELFF	TGTGCCAGCAGTCTGAGGGCTACCGGGGAGCTGTTTTTT
TRBD1	.	TRBJ2-7	TRBV25-1	CASSDTGGSYEQYF	TGTGCCAGCAGTGATACAGGGGGCTCCTACGAGCAGTACTTC
.	.	TRBJ1-2	TRBV5-6	CASSLTGTWDYGYTF	TGTGCCAGCAGTCTTACCGGGACTTGGGACTATGGCTACACCTTC
.	.	TRBJ2-2	TRBV7-9	CASSLAGTPNTGELFF	TGTGCCAGCAGCTTAGCCGGGACACCGAACACCGGGGAGCTGTTTTTT
.	.	TRBJ1-4	TRBV10-2	CASSGGNNEKLFF	TGCGCCAGCAGTGGCGGGAATAATGAAAAACTGTTTTTT
TRBD2	.	TRBJ2-7	TRBV14	CASSRGGLSLDEQYF	TGTGCCAGCAGCCGGGGGGGACTAAGTCTGGACGAGCAGTACTTC
TRBD1	.	TRBJ2-2	TRBV6-4	CASRPGQGPTGELFF	TGTGCCAGCAGGCCAGGACAGGGGCCCACCGGGGAGCTGTTTTTT
TRBD1	.	TRBJ2-2	TRBV7-7	CASSEDRVGTGELFF	TGTGCCAGCAGCGAGGACAGGGTGGGCACCGGGGAGCTGTTTTTT
TRBD2	.	TRBJ2-5	TRBV2	CASSEERGIQETQYF	TGTGCCAGCAGTGAGGAGCGGGGGATCCAAGAGACCCAGTACTTC
.	few	TRBJ2-2	TRBV19	CASILEPAGELFF	TGTGCCAGTATCCTAGAGCCCGCCGGGGAGCTGTTTTTT
TRBD1	few	TRBJ1-2	TRBV30	CAWSATGGTNGYTF	TGTGCCTGGAGCGCGACAGGGGGCACAAATGGCTACACCTTC
TRBD1	.	TRBJ1-5	TRBV7-3	CASSLDREQPQHF	TGTGCCAGCAGTCTCGACAGGGAACAGCCCCAGCATTTT
TRBD2	.	TRBJ2-1	TRBV5-4	CASSEQTSGWLNEQFF	TGTGCCAGCAGCGAACAAACTAGCGGGTGGCTCAATGAGCAGTTCTTC
.	few	TRBJ2-7	TRBV28	CASRTASYEQYF	TGTGCCAGCCGGACAGCTTCCTACGAGCAGTACTTC
.	.	TRBJ1-2	TRBV5-1	CASRGDGRRYGYTF	TGCGCCAGCAGAGGTGACGGCAGGCGATATGGCTACACCTTC
.	few	TRBJ1-1	TRBV4-3	CASSQALGDTEAFF	TGCGCCAGCAGCCAAGCCTTAGGGGACACTGAAGCTTTCTTT
TRBD2	.	TRBJ2-2	TRBV4-1	CASSQDRPSGVANTGELFF	TGCGCCAGCAGCCAAGATCGGCCTAGCGGAGTAGCCAACACCGGGGAGCTGTTTTTT